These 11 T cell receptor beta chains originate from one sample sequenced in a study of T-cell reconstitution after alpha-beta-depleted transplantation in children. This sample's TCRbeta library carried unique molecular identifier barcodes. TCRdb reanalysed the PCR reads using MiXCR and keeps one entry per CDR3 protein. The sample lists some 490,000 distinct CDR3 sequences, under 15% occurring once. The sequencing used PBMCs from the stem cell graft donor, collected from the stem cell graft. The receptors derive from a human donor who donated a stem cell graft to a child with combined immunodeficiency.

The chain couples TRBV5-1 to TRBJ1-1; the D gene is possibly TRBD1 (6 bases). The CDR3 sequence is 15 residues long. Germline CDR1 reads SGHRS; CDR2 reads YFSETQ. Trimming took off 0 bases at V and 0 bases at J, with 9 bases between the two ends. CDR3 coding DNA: TGCGCCAGCAGCTTGGAGGACAGCATGAACACTGAAGCTTTCTTT. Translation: CASSLEDSMNTEAFF.

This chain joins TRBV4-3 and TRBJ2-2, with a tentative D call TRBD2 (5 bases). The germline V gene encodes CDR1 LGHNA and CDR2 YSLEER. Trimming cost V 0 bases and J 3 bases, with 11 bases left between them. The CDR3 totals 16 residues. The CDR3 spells CASSQEASSYTGELFF. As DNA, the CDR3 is TGCGCCAGCAGCCAAGAGGCTAGCAGCTACACCGGGGAGCTGTTTTTT.

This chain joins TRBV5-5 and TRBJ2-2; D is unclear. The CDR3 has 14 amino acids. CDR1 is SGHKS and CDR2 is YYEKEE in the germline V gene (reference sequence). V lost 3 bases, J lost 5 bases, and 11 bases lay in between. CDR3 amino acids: CASSSLKGTGELFF. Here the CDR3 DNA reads TGTGCCAGCAGCTCGCTAAAAGGGACCGGGGAGCTGTTTTTT. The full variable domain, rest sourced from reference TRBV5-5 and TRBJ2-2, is DAGVTQSPTHLIKTRGQQVTLRCSPISGHKSVSWYQQVLGQGPQFIFQYYEKEERGRGNFPDRFSARQFPNYSSELNVNALLLGDSALYLCASSSLKGTGELFFGEGSRLTVL.

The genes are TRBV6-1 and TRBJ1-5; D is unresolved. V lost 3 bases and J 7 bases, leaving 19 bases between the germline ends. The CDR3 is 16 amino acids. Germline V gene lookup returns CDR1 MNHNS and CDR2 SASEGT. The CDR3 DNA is TGTGCCAGCAGTGATGCTGGGGTTATAGGGTACCAGCCCCAGCATTTT. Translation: CASSDAGVIGYQPQHF.

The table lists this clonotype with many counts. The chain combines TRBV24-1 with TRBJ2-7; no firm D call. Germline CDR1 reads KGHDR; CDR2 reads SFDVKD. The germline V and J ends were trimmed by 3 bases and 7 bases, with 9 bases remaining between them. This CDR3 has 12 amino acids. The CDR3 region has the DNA TGTGCCACCAGTGATGTTCTGGGGGAGCAGTACTTC. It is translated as CATSDVLGEQYF.

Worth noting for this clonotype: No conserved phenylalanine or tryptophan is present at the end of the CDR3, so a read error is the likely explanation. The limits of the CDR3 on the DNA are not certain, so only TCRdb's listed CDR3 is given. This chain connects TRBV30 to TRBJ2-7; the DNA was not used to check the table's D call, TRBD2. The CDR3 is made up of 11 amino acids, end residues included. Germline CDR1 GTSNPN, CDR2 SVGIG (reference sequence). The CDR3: CAWRDPAGRFL.

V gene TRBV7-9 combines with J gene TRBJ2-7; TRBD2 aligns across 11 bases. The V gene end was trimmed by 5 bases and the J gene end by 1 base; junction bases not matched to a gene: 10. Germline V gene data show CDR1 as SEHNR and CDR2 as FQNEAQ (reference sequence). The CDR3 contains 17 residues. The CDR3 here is CASSSTGLAVRSYEQYF. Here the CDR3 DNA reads TGTGCCAGCAGCAGCACGGGACTAGCGGTTCGATCCTACGAGCAGTACTTC.

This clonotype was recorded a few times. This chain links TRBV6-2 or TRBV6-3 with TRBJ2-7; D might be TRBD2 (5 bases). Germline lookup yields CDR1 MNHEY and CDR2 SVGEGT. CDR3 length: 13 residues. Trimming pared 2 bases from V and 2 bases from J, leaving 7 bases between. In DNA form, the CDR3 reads TGTGCCAGCAGTTACGACTATACCTACGAGCAGTACTTC. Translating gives CASSYDYTYEQYF.

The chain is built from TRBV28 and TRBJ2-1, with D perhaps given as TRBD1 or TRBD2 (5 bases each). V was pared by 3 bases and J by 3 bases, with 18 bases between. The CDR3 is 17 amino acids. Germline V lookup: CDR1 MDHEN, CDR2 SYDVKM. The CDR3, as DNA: TGTGCCAGCAGTTTTCGGACCTACCCGGGGCGCTACAATGAGCAGTTCTTC. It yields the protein CASSFRTYPGRYNEQFF.

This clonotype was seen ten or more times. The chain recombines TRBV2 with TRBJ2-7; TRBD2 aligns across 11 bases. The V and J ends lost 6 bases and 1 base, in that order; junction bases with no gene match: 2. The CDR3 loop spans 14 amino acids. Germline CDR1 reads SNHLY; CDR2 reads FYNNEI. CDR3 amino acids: CASRGLAASYEQYF. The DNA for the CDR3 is TGTGCCAGCAGGGGACTAGCGGCTTCCTACGAGCAGTACTTC.

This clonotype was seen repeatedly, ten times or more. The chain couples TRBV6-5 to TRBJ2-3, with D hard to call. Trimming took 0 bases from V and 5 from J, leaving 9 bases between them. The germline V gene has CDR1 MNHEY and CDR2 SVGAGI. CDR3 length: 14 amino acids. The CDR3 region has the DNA TGTGCCAGCAGTTACTCGATTTGGGGAGATACGCAGTATTTT. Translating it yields CASSYSIWGDTQYF.